This entry features one T cell receptor beta chain sequence. Its cognate antigen is unknown. The entry originates in a study of cytomegalovirus exposure and HLA in healthy donors. Findings of the study overall: A further, later analysis showed that HLA-associated TCR beta chains (compared with equally common others) were more clonally expanded. There were about 160 TCR beta chains listed as cytomegalovirus-associated.

J gave up 5 bases and V 9 bases, and 11 bases lay outside the gene matches. The CDR3 totals 14 residues. Germline CDR1 and CDR2: MDHEN and SYDVKM. The PCR was carried out with 60 Vbeta primers and 13 Jbeta primers. Sequencing was performed with immunoSEQ multiplex PCR; in TCRdb, only in-frame clones are kept and a portion is missing. This table holds approximately 200,000 clones, more than 60% found once. This TCR was recovered from a middle-aged man in good health and CMV-seronegative. Specimen: PBMCs. The chain carries TRBV28 and TRBJ1-1; 8 nucleotides align to TRBD1. The CDR3 DNA follows: TGTGCCAGTACCACAGGGGGGTCGAGGACTGAAGCTTTCTTT. This sequence encodes CASTTGGSRTEAFF.